This T cell receptor (beta chain) stems from a study of T cell repertoires in ileal Crohn's disease. Study background: Surgery for a complication: stricturing in 61%, penetrating in around 39%. Study-wide findings and caveats: Clonality above 26.8% at surgery always came with endoscopic recurrence. Compared with non-smokers, active smokers at surgery showed more clonal expansions.

Clones were read by immunoSEQ multiplex PCR, and TCRdb kept only the in-frame ones, dropping some. Of 8,000 or so clones in the sample, around 77% were seen once. Concerning this clone itself: The antigen is not known.

The CDR3 is made up of 14 amino acids. The trim removed 4 bases at V and 1 base at J, leaving 2 bases unmatched. CDR1 and CDR2 from the germline V gene are KGHSH and LQKENI. The sequence derives from an adult with Crohn's disease. Material for sequencing was ileal tissue. The chain has TRBV18 and TRBJ2-5; 8 nucleotides match TRBD2. In nucleotides, the CDR3 is TGTGCCAGCTCACTTCGGGGGGGCCAAGAGACCCAGTACTTC. The encoded protein is CASSLRGGQETQYF.